The present T cell receptor beta chain was sequenced within a study of shared clonotypes between healthy human individuals. The overall study: Every donor yielded three CD4 naive, three CD4 memory, two CD8 naive and one CD8 memory plate. Study outcomes and limitations: Clonotypes which were not shared had lower generation probabilities than clonotypes that all four donors shared. Clonotype sharing among donors was thought likely to change with sequencing depth.

Naive CD8 isolation took CD45RO-negative cells positively selected for CCR7 and excluded terminally differentiated effector memory CD45RA+ cells. Comment on this clone: What it binds is not known.

The J segment lost 4 bases and the V segment lost 4 bases, leaving 3 bases of the junction unmatched. The germline CDR1 and CDR2 sequences are MGHDK and SYGVNS. CDR3 length: 13 amino acids. Using around 180 ng DNA, approximately 27,000 T cell genomes, the sorted-subset replicate PCRs were run. TCRdb keeps only in-frame clones here, not all; method: immunoSEQ multiplex PCR. The sample shows around 2,000,000 clones, 93% of them seen only once. The origin of this receptor is a man between 18 and 29 years old in good health. Some clones in this sample may be carry-over from other donors' samples. The rearrangement joins TRBV25-1 to TRBJ1-1; 7 bases are a match to TRBD1. Sequences were obtained from naive CD8+ T cells from PBMCs. CDR3 protein: CASSGTGATEAFF. The CDR3 DNA reads as TGTGCCAGCAGTGGTACAGGGGCCACTGAAGCTTTCTTT.